Detailed here is one T cell receptor (beta chain). The sample is drawn from a study of blood T cell repertoires in COVID-19. Across the study: Donors in the United States, Italy and Spain gave samples during acute or convalescent COVID-19.

Clones were sequenced by immunoSEQ multiplex PCR, and TCRdb holds only the in-frame ones, with some missing. Counted here are 80,000 or so clones, 86% occurring once; the ten biggest clones make up roughly 2%. The CDR3 length is 13 residues. The germline V and J ends were trimmed by 7 bases and 4 bases, with 13 bases remaining between them. The clonotype was recovered from a woman aged 55-70 years with acute or convalescent COVID-19. The sequencing input was peripheral blood. The chain has TRBV12-3 or TRBV12-4 and TRBJ1-1, with D tentatively TRBD1 (5 bases). The CDR3 sequence: CASNPDMATEAFF. DNA of the CDR3: TGTGCCAGCAATCCGGACATGGCCACTGAAGCTTTCTTT.